Below are 26 T cell receptor beta chains sequenced from a single sample in a study of neoadjuvant anti-PD-1 for oral cavity cancer. Data came from immunoSEQ multiplex PCR; TCRdb stores just in-frame clones and leaves some out. Found here are thousands of clones, around 75% of them singletons; the top ten hold roughly 3.7%. The time point was: after neoadjuvant nivolumab, at surgical resection. The sequencing used PBMCs, collected after nivolumab (anti-PD-1) treatment. The origin of the receptors is a person between 40 and 80 years old with oral cavity squamous cell carcinoma.

The V call is TRBV5-1, the J call TRBJ1-1; no definite D call. Germline V gives CDR1 SGHRS, CDR2 YFSETQ. The ends were cut back, 1 base at V and 1 base at J, with 5 bases in the middle. The CDR3 loop spans 13 amino acids. The DNA for the CDR3 is TGCGCCAGCAGCTTGACAACGAACACTGAAGCTTTCTTT. Amino acids: CASSLTTNTEAFF.

The chain couples TRBV27 to TRBJ2-1; the D gene is possibly TRBD1 (6 bases). V shed 4 bases and J shed 4 bases, with 17 bases lying between them. The CDR3 is 16 amino acids. Germline CDR1 MNHEY, CDR2 SMNVEV (reference sequence). As DNA, the CDR3 is TGTGCCAGCAGTTCAAGCATGACAGGTGAATACAATGAGCAGTTCTTC. This gives the protein CASSSSMTGEYNEQFF.

V is TRBV5-1 and J is TRBJ2-1, with D perhaps TRBD1 (5 bases). The ends were cut back, 0 bases at V and 5 bases at J, with 15 bases in the middle. CDR3 length: 16 amino acids. Germline CDR1 reads SGHRS; CDR2 reads YFSETQ. CDR3 bases: TGCGCCAGCAGCTTGGGGCAGTTCAGGGATAACAATGAGCAGTTCTTC. As protein: CASSLGQFRDNNEQFF.

This sequence joins TRBV7-2 and TRBJ2-6; 8 nucleotides match TRBD1. Germline trimming cut 5 bases from V and 8 bases from J; bases unmatched to any gene: 8. Germline V gene lookup returns CDR1 SGHTA and CDR2 FQGNSA. This CDR3 is 15 amino acids long. CDR3 loop: CASSPRTGKTNVLTF. The CDR3 nucleotides are TGTGCCAGCAGCCCCCGGACAGGGAAAACCAACGTCCTGACTTTC.

The chain is built from TRBV21-1 and TRBJ1-1; the table names TRBD1, a call not compared with the DNA. TRBV21-1 is given as a pseudogene. The CDR3 is made up of 15 amino acids. The CDR3 protein is CASSKGRQPNTEAFF. The CDR3, as DNA: TGTGCCAGCAGCAAAGGAAGACAACCGAACACTGAAGCTTTCTTT.

The chain combines TRBV2 with TRBJ1-2; a weak D match, TRBD1 (5 bases). From germline, CDR1 is SNHLY and CDR2 FYNNEI. Trimming left V 7 bases short and J 0 bases short, with 18 bases between. The length of the CDR3 is 16 residues. The DNA for the CDR3 is TGTGCCAGCAATCCTAGACAGTCTTTTACTAACTATGGCTACACCTTC. It specifies CASNPRQSFTNYGYTF.

The chain combines TRBV5-1 with TRBJ1-1; a possible D gene is TRBD1 (5 bases). V was trimmed by 4 bases and J by 6 bases, leaving 19 bases between them. The CDR3 is made up of 15 amino acids. Germline values: CDR1 SGHRS, CDR2 YFSETQ. CDR3 protein: CASSERPGPWAEAFF. CDR3 DNA sequence: TGCGCCAGCAGCGAAAGGCCGGGGCCCTGGGCTGAAGCTTTCTTT.

The CDR3 region has the DNA TGTGCCAGCGACCCGGGGAGGGGGCGGTGGAACGAGCAGTTCTTC. Its protein is CASDPGRGRWNEQFF. J is TRBJ2-1 and V is TRBV5-8; D might be TRBD1 or TRBD2, each matching 7 bases. CDR3 length equals 15 residues. Germline V gene data show CDR1 as SGHTS and CDR2 as YDEGEE. V lost 7 bases to trimming and J lost 10 bases, with 24 bases between them.

The V and J genes are TRBV5-1 and TRBJ2-7, with TRBD2 matching over 14 bases. The CDR3 has 16 amino acids. The V gene end was trimmed by 4 bases and the J gene end by 4 bases; junction bases not matched to a gene: 7. Per the germline V gene, CDR1 is SGHRS and CDR2 is YFSETQ. The CDR3 sequence is CASSPGTSGRGYEQYF. CDR3 DNA sequence: TGCGCCAGCAGCCCCGGGACTAGCGGGAGAGGATACGAGCAGTACTTC.

In this sample, this clone turned up a few times. This chain connects TRBV7-9 to TRBJ1-2; D not certain. The germline V gene encodes CDR1 SEHNR and CDR2 FQNEAQ (reference sequence). V lost 5 bases, J lost 8 bases, and 15 bases lay in between. CDR3 length equals 13 residues. The CDR3 region has the DNA TGTGCCAGCAGCCAAACGGGAATTGGCGGCTACACCTTC. Translation gives CASSQTGIGGYTF.

The chain is built from TRBV5-1 and TRBJ2-1; possibly TRBD1 for D (5 bases). The CDR3 consists of 14 residues. Germline loops: CDR1 SGHRS, CDR2 YFSETQ. V shed 7 bases and J shed 9 bases, with 20 bases lying between them. CDR3 in DNA: TGCGCCAGCTCGCCCCAGACAGCAGCGAGTGAGCAGTTCTTC. It specifies CASSPQTAASEQFF.

The gene calls are TRBV5-1 and TRBJ2-7; D could derive from TRBD1 or TRBD2 (6 bases each). V lost 4 bases, J lost 1 base, and 9 bases lay in between. CDR3 length: 13 amino acids. Germline lookup yields CDR1 SGHRS and CDR2 YFSETQ. The CDR3 DNA reads as TGCGCCAGCAGCCGGGGGCCATCCTACGAGCAGTACTTC. Amino acid sequence: CASSRGPSYEQYF.

The V call is TRBV6-1, the J call TRBJ2-1; 7 nucleotides align to TRBD2. The CDR3 runs 14 residues. J gave up 6 bases and V 10 bases, and 12 bases lay outside the gene matches. Per the germline V gene, CDR1 is MNHNS and CDR2 is SASEGT. The DNA for the CDR3 is TGTGCCACCCGGGACTACCTCGGAGTCAATGAGCAGTTCTTC. It specifies CATRDYLGVNEQFF.

This chain joins TRBV5-1 and TRBJ2-3; the D gene is possibly TRBD1 (8 bases). This CDR3 contains 16 residues. CDR1 is SGHRS and CDR2 is YFSETQ in the germline V gene. The V end lost 5 bases, the J end lost 6 bases, and 22 bases lay between the germline ends. The CDR3: CASSFSGRTGSDTQYF. The CDR3 DNA reads TGCGCCAGCAGTTTCTCCGGGAGGACAGGGTCCGATACGCAGTATTTT.

This clone was observed a few times. This chain connects TRBV5-5 to TRBJ2-3; D might be TRBD2 (5 bases). Germline CDR1 SGHKS, CDR2 YYEKEE (reference sequence). The CDR3 has 14 residues. Trimming removed 0 bases at V and 6 bases at J, with 11 bases between. The CDR3 protein is CASSLASGIDTQYF. DNA for the CDR3: TGTGCCAGCAGCTTGGCCTCGGGGATCGATACGCAGTATTTT. Variable domain in full (rest from reference TRBV5-5 and TRBJ2-3): DAGVTQSPTHLIKTRGQQVTLRCSPISGHKSVSWYQQVLGQGPQFIFQYYEKEERGRGNFPDRFSARQFPNYSSELNVNALLLGDSALYLCASSLASGIDTQYFGPGTRLTVL.

This chain joins TRBV7-9 and TRBJ1-1; no firm D call. V was trimmed by 5 bases and J by 0 bases, leaving 10 bases between them. The CDR3 extends over 14 amino acids. Germline V gives CDR1 SEHNR, CDR2 FQNEAQ (reference sequence). The DNA of the CDR3 is TGTGCCAGCAGCGACCCCCGGCTGAACACTGAAGCTTTCTTT. This translates into CASSDPRLNTEAFF.

The chain is built from TRBV25-1 and TRBJ2-5; D is tentatively TRBD1 or TRBD2 (6 bases each). The germline V gene encodes CDR1 MGHDK and CDR2 SYGVNS. Trimming shortened V by 8 bases and J by 1 base, and 14 bases separated the two germline ends. The CDR3 totals 14 residues. CDR3 protein: CASRGLGVQETQYF. Here the CDR3 DNA reads TGTGCCAGCCGGGGGCTGGGGGTCCAAGAGACCCAGTACTTC.

This clone was seen once. V is TRBV19 and J is TRBJ1-2, with D perhaps matching TRBD1 (6 bases). There are 14 residues in the CDR3. Germline V gene sequence: CDR1 LNHDA, CDR2 SQIVND (reference sequence). Trimming shortened V by 2 bases and J by 6 bases, and 13 bases separated the two germline ends. The DNA of the CDR3 is TGTGCCAGTAGTATAAATTACAGGGAACATGGCTACACCTTC. Translated, it gives CASSINYREHGYTF.

The J gene is TRBJ2-3, the V gene TRBV6-1; 8 positions agree with TRBD2. The CDR3 contains 14 residues. From germline, CDR1 is MNHNS and CDR2 SASEGT. CDR3 sequence (DNA): TGTGGCTCGGGGGGGGGCACTAGCACAGATACGCAGTATTTT. Residues: CGSGGGTSTDTQYF.

The V call is TRBV5-4, the J call TRBJ1-6; D is unclear. Looked up from germline, CDR1 is SGHNT and CDR2 is YYREEE (reference sequence). This CDR3 is built from 15 residues. The V and J ends lost 1 base and 0 bases respectively, with 5 bases between them. In nucleotides, the CDR3 is TGTGCCAGCAGCTTGAGAAGCTCCTATAATTCACCCCTCCACTTT. It translates to CASSLRSSYNSPLHF.

The chain links TRBV6-5 to TRBJ2-3, with 10 bases aligning to TRBD2. CDR3 size: 15 residues. Germline lookup yields CDR1 MNHEY and CDR2 SVGAGI. The trim removed 6 bases at V and 2 bases at J, leaving 5 bases unmatched. The CDR3 DNA reads TGTGCCAGCAGATCTAGCGGGAGAACCACAGATACGCAGTATTTT. This encodes CASRSSGRTTDTQYF.

This chain connects TRBV11-2 to TRBJ2-3; TRBD1 is a possible D gene (5 bases). Germline loops: CDR1 SGHAT, CDR2 FQNNGV. V lost 2 bases and J 1 base, leaving 10 bases between the germline ends. The CDR3 sequence is 15 residues long. Here the CDR3 reads CASSLIGHRTDTQYF. The CDR3 region has the DNA TGTGCCAGCAGCTTAATAGGACATCGCACAGATACGCAGTATTTT.

This clone was seen once. The chain combines TRBV15 with TRBJ2-3; 15 bases align to TRBD2. The CDR3 contains 18 residues. Per germline, CDR1 LNHNV and CDR2 YYDKDF (reference sequence). After removal of 1 base from V and 1 base from J, the junction contained 3 bases not matched to a gene. The CDR3 DNA sequence: TGTGCCACCAGCAGAGGCGGGACTAGCGGGGGGCGCACAGATACGCAGTATTTT. Amino acid sequence: CATSRGGTSGGRTDTQYF.

V and J are TRBV5-1 and TRBJ1-2, with a weak D call TRBD1 (5 bases). Germline V gene sequence: CDR1 SGHRS, CDR2 YFSETQ. The CDR3 has 17 amino acids. V gave up 0 bases and J gave up 0 bases, with 15 bases separating them. The CDR3 sequence is CASSLETPGLSNYGYTF. The CDR3 region has the DNA TGCGCCAGCAGCTTGGAGACCCCAGGGCTGTCTAACTATGGCTACACCTTC.

This clone was observed once. The V call is TRBV11-3, the J call TRBJ1-1, with D perhaps TRBD1 (6 bases). V lost 4 bases, J lost 8 bases, and 11 bases lay in between. Germline CDR1 is SGHNT and CDR2 is YENEEA. The CDR3 runs to 12 residues. The CDR3 region has the DNA TGTGCCAGCAGCTCGCGGACAGCCGAAGCTTTCTTT. This gives the protein CASSSRTAEAFF.

The chain carries TRBV5-1 and TRBJ1-1, with D uncertain. The germline V and J ends were trimmed by 2 bases and 7 bases, with 12 bases remaining between them. This CDR3 has 13 amino acids. The germline V gene has CDR1 SGHRS and CDR2 YFSETQ. CDR3 protein: CASSFRRENEAFF. As DNA, the CDR3 is TGCGCCAGCAGCTTCCGGCGGGAGAATGAAGCTTTCTTT.